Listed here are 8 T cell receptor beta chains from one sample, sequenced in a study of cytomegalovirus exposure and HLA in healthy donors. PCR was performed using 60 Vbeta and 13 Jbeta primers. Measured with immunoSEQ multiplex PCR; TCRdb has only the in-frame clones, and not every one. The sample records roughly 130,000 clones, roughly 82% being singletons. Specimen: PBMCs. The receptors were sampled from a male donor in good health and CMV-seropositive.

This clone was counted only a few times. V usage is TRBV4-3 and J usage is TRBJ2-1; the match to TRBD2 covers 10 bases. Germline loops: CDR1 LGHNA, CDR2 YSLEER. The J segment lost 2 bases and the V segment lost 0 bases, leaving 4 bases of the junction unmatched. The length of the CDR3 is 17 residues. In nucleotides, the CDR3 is TGCGCCAGCAGCCAAGAATACACTAGCGGGACCTACAATGAGCAGTTCTTC. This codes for CASSQEYTSGTYNEQFF.

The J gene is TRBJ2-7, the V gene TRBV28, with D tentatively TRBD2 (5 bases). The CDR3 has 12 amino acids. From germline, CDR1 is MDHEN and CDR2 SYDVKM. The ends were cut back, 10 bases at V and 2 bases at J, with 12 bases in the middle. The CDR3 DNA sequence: TGTGCCACCCGGAGACTAACCTACGAGCAGTACTTC. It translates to CATRRLTYEQYF.

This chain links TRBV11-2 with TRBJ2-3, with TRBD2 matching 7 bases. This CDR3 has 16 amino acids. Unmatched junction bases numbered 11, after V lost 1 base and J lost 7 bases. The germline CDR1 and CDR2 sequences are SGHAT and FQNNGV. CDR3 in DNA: TGTGCCAGCAGCTTAGGCTATAGCGGGTATTCAAATACGCAGTATTTT. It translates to CASSLGYSGYSNTQYF.

The CDR3 sequence: CASSVAAGRSETQYF. The CDR3 bases are TGTGCCAGCAGCGTAGCTGCGGGAAGGTCGGAGACCCAGTACTTC. The chain carries TRBV9 and TRBJ2-5; weak D call: TRBD2 (6 bases). V was clipped by 0 bases and J by 5 bases, with 14 bases between them. Germline CDR1 SGDLS, CDR2 YYNGEE. This CDR3 has 15 residues.

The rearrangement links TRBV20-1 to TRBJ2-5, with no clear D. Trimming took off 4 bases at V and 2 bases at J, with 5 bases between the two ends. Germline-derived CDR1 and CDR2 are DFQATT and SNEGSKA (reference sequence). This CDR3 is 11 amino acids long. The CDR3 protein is CSATRQETQYF. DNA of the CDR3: TGCAGTGCTACGAGGCAAGAGACCCAGTACTTC.

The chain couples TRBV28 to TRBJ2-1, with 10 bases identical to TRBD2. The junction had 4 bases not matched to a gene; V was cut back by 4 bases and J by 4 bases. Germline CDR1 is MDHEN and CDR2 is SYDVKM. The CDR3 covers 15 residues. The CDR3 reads CASSYPSGGYNEQFF. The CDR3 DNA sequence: TGTGCCAGCAGTTACCCTAGCGGGGGATACAATGAGCAGTTCTTC. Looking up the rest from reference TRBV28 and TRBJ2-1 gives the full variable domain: DVKVTQSSRYLVKRTGEKVFLECVQDMDHENMFWYRQDPGLGLRLIYFSYDVKMKEKGDIPEGYSVSREKKERFSLILESASTNQTSMYLCASSYPSGGYNEQFFGPGTRLTVL.

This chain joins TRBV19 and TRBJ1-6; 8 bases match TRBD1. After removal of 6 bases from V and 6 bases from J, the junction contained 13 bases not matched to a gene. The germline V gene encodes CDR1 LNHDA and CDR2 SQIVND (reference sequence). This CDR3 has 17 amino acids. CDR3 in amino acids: CASRSQYRGQVNSPLHF. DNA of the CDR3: TGTGCCAGTAGATCCCAGTATCGGGGACAGGTTAATTCACCCCTCCACTTT.

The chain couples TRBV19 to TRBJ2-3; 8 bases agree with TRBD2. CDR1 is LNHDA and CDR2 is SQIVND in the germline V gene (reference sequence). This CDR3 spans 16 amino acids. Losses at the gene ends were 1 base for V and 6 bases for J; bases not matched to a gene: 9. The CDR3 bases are TGTGCCAGTAGTATAGGAACTAGCGGAGAGTCCGATACGCAGTATTTT. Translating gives CASSIGTSGESDTQYF.